A selection of T cell receptor beta chains follows, all from one sample in a study of blood T cell repertoires in COVID-19. The assay was immunoSEQ multiplex PCR, and TCRdb's table has in-frame clones only and misses some. Of about 180,000 clones listed, over 75% were seen once; the top ten hold under 3.5%. The sequencing sample was made of peripheral blood. All receptors come from a man aged 60 to 75 with acute or convalescent COVID-19. Both conserved end residues are part of each CDR3. Each record gives: V gene, J gene, clone size, D gene, CDR3 DNA, CDR3 protein. A D gene is named only where the DNA matches it firmly. Expanded clones get a size class; other rows say once, few or many, or leave the size out.

V gene: TRBV14; J gene: TRBJ2-7; clone size: -; D gene: TRBD1; CDR3 DNA: TGTGCCAGCAGCCAAGGCCCCAGGGGGCTCTACGAGCAGTACTTC; CDR3 protein: CASSQGPRGLYEQYF
V gene: TRBV2; J gene: TRBJ1-1; clone size: -; D gene: -; CDR3 DNA: TGTGCCAGCAGTGACGGCAGAGGGAACACTGAAGCTTTCTTT; CDR3 protein: CASSDGRGNTEAFF
V gene: TRBV3-1/TRBV3-2; J gene: TRBJ1-2; clone size: -; D gene: TRBD1; CDR3 DNA: TGTGCCAGCAGACCCCAGGGGGCTTTGGCTGGCTACACCTTC; CDR3 protein: CASRPQGALAGYTF
V gene: TRBV5-1; J gene: TRBJ1-1; clone size: -; D gene: -; CDR3 DNA: TGCGCCAGCAGCCTAAGAGGGAACACTGAAGCTTTCTTT; CDR3 protein: CASSLRGNTEAFF
V gene: TRBV27; J gene: TRBJ2-3; clone size: -; D gene: TRBD2; CDR3 DNA: TGTGCCAGCAGACTAGCGGGAGGGACAGATACGCAGTATTTT; CDR3 protein: CASRLAGGTDTQYF
V gene: TRBV5-6; J gene: TRBJ1-2; clone size: -; D gene: -; CDR3 DNA: TGTGCCAGCAGCGGGGGGGGTCGAGCGCTTTACTATGGCTACACCTTC; CDR3 protein: CASSGGGRALYYGYTF
V gene: TRBV7-8; J gene: TRBJ1-6; clone size: -; D gene: -; CDR3 DNA: TGTGCCAGTACAGGCCGCGGAACACCCCTCCACTTT; CDR3 protein: CASTGRGTPLHF
V gene: TRBV9; J gene: TRBJ2-3; clone size: few; D gene: TRBD1; CDR3 DNA: TGTGCCAGCAAACCGACAGGGGGCACAGATACGCAGTATTTT; CDR3 protein: CASKPTGGTDTQYF
V gene: TRBV28; J gene: TRBJ2-2; clone size: -; D gene: TRBD1; CDR3 DNA: TGTGCCAGCAGTACACAGGGGGCCTTCACCGGGGAGCTGTTTTTT; CDR3 protein: CASSTQGAFTGELFF
V gene: TRBV11-3; J gene: TRBJ2-2; clone size: few; D gene: -; CDR3 DNA: TGTGCCAGCAGCTTCAGGAACACCGGGGAGCTGTTTTTT; CDR3 protein: CASSFRNTGELFF
V gene: TRBV4-1; J gene: TRBJ2-3; clone size: -; D gene: TRBD2; CDR3 DNA: TGCGCCAGCAGCCAAGGTCCGGGACTAGCGGGAGTGGCAGATACGCAGTATTTT; CDR3 protein: CASSQGPGLAGVADTQYF
V gene: TRBV19; J gene: TRBJ1-4; clone size: -; D gene: -; CDR3 DNA: TGTGCCAGTAGTATAGCCCTGCAGGCCCGGGGGGAAAAACTGTTTTTT; CDR3 protein: CASSIALQARGEKLFF
V gene: TRBV7-3; J gene: TRBJ2-1; clone size: -; D gene: -; CDR3 DNA: TGTGCCAGCAAACCGGACAGAAGCTCCTACAATGAGCAGTTCTTC; CDR3 protein: CASKPDRSSYNEQFF
V gene: TRBV19; J gene: TRBJ2-5; clone size: -; D gene: TRBD2; CDR3 DNA: TGTGCCAGTAGTATGGAGACTAGCGGAAACCAAGAGACCCAGTACTTC; CDR3 protein: CASSMETSGNQETQYF
V gene: TRBV7-6; J gene: TRBJ2-7; clone size: -; D gene: -; CDR3 DNA: TGTGCCAGCAGCTTCGGACAGAGGAGCTCCTACGAGCAGTACTTC; CDR3 protein: CASSFGQRSSYEQYF
V gene: TRBV28; J gene: TRBJ2-1; clone size: -; D gene: -; CDR3 DNA: TGTGCCAGCAGTTTATGGGCAGGATCCTACAATGAGCAGTTCTTC; CDR3 protein: CASSLWAGSYNEQFF
V gene: TRBV7-9; J gene: TRBJ2-7; clone size: few; D gene: TRBD1; CDR3 DNA: TGTGCCAGCAGCAGGGGACAGGGCCACGAGCAGTACTTC; CDR3 protein: CASSRGQGHEQYF
V gene: TRBV3-1/TRBV3-2; J gene: TRBJ2-3; clone size: once; D gene: -; CDR3 DNA: TGTGCCAGCGCTAGAGGTACAGATACGCAGTATTTT; CDR3 protein: CASARGTDTQYF
V gene: TRBV18; J gene: TRBJ1-1; clone size: -; D gene: -; CDR3 DNA: TGTGCCAGCTCACAACTACAGGGAATTGGGGCTGAAGCTTTCTTT; CDR3 protein: CASSQLQGIGAEAFF
V gene: TRBV6-2/TRBV6-3; J gene: TRBJ1-2; clone size: -; D gene: TRBD1; CDR3 DNA: TGTGCCAGCAGTCGGAGGACAGGAGCTAACTATGGCTACACCTTC; CDR3 protein: CASSRRTGANYGYTF
V gene: TRBV10-1; J gene: TRBJ1-1; clone size: -; D gene: -; CDR3 DNA: TGCGCCAGCACCACACAGGGTGGATACACTGAAGCTTTCTTT; CDR3 protein: CASTTQGGYTEAFF
V gene: TRBV30; J gene: TRBJ1-5; clone size: -; D gene: -; CDR3 DNA: TGTGCCTGGAGTGTAAGGGGCAATAGCAATCAGCCCCAGCATTTT; CDR3 protein: CAWSVRGNSNQPQHF
V gene: TRBV11-2; J gene: TRBJ2-1; clone size: -; D gene: -; CDR3 DNA: TGTGCCAGCAGCTTAGGCGTGGGGACTCTCTCAGAGCAGTTCTTC; CDR3 protein: CASSLGVGTLSEQFF
V gene: TRBV7-2; J gene: TRBJ2-1; clone size: -; D gene: TRBD1; CDR3 DNA: TGTGCCAGCAGCCCCCGGGACAGGGGGCGCGATGAGCAGTTCTTC; CDR3 protein: CASSPRDRGRDEQFF
V gene: TRBV7-6; J gene: TRBJ2-7; clone size: -; D gene: -; CDR3 DNA: TGTGCCAGCAGACCTACAGGGTACGAGCAGTACTTC; CDR3 protein: CASRPTGYEQYF
V gene: TRBV21-1; J gene: TRBJ2-2; clone size: -; D gene: -; CDR3 DNA: TGTGCCAGCGGTGTCTCCGGCACCGGGGAGCTGTTTTTT; CDR3 protein: CASGVSGTGELFF
V gene: TRBV20-1; J gene: TRBJ2-1; clone size: -; D gene: -; CDR3 DNA: TGCAGTGCTAGTTCTAGCGCGTACTACAATGAGCAGTTCTTC; CDR3 protein: CSASSSAYYNEQFF
V gene: TRBV19; J gene: TRBJ1-5; clone size: -; D gene: -; CDR3 DNA: TGTGCCAGTAGGCCTATCTGGGGCAGAGATCAGCCCCAGCATTTT; CDR3 protein: CASRPIWGRDQPQHF
V gene: TRBV10-3; J gene: TRBJ1-1; clone size: -; D gene: TRBD1; CDR3 DNA: TGTGCCATCAGCCCCAGACAGGGGGCCCCTGAAGCTTTCTTT; CDR3 protein: CAISPRQGAPEAFF
V gene: TRBV6-2/TRBV6-3; J gene: TRBJ2-1; clone size: -; D gene: -; CDR3 DNA: TGTGCCAGCAGTCCCGGGACTCCTAAGGGTGAGCAGTTCTTC; CDR3 protein: CASSPGTPKGEQFF
V gene: TRBV6-2/TRBV6-3; J gene: TRBJ2-7; clone size: once; D gene: TRBD2; CDR3 DNA: TGTGCCAGCAGTTACTCGAGAGGACGAAGGGGACTAGCGGGCTACGAGCAGTACTTC; CDR3 protein: CASSYSRGRRGLAGYEQYF
V gene: TRBV19; J gene: TRBJ2-3; clone size: -; D gene: -; CDR3 DNA: TGTGCCAGTAGGGGACTCGCCATTGGAGATACGCAGTATTTT; CDR3 protein: CASRGLAIGDTQYF
V gene: TRBV19; J gene: TRBJ2-1; clone size: -; D gene: TRBD1; CDR3 DNA: TGTGCCAGTAGTATCCAGTCCCGGGACAGGGAGCGGCAGTTCTTC; CDR3 protein: CASSIQSRDRERQFF
V gene: TRBV27; J gene: TRBJ1-4; clone size: -; D gene: TRBD1; CDR3 DNA: TGTGCCAGCAGTTACTCAGAGGACAGGGCAGCCAAACTGTTTTTT; CDR3 protein: CASSYSEDRAAKLFF
V gene: TRBV7-9; J gene: TRBJ2-1; clone size: -; D gene: TRBD2; CDR3 DNA: TGTGCCTTTTCCAGCGGGAGGGCCAGTGAGCAGTTCTTC; CDR3 protein: CAFSSGRASEQFF
V gene: TRBV6-1; J gene: TRBJ1-5; clone size: once; D gene: -; CDR3 DNA: TGTGCCAGCAGTGAAGCCCCTGTTAGCAATCAGCCCCAGCATTTT; CDR3 protein: CASSEAPVSNQPQHF
V gene: TRBV28; J gene: TRBJ1-2; clone size: once; D gene: TRBD1; CDR3 DNA: TGTGCCAGCAGCTCAAACGGACAGGGGGACCACTATGGCTACACCTTC; CDR3 protein: CASSSNGQGDHYGYTF
V gene: TRBV5-5; J gene: TRBJ2-1; clone size: -; D gene: TRBD2; CDR3 DNA: TGTGCCAGCAGCTGGGACGGTAGCGGGAGTTTCAATGAGCAGTTCTTC; CDR3 protein: CASSWDGSGSFNEQFF
V gene: TRBV5-1; J gene: TRBJ2-3; clone size: -; D gene: -; CDR3 DNA: TGCGCCACCGCGGAGGGGAATACGCAGTATTTT; CDR3 protein: CATAEGNTQYF
V gene: TRBV19; J gene: TRBJ2-2; clone size: -; D gene: -; CDR3 DNA: TGTGCCAGTAGTATCGGCTCTAGCGTTGCGGGGGAGCTGTTTTTT; CDR3 protein: CASSIGSSVAGELFF
V gene: TRBV12-3/TRBV12-4; J gene: TRBJ2-1; clone size: -; D gene: TRBD2; CDR3 DNA: TGTGCCAGCAGATCCCTAGCGGGAGGGCAATTCTTC; CDR3 protein: CASRSLAGGQFF
V gene: TRBV7-2; J gene: TRBJ1-1; clone size: -; D gene: TRBD1; CDR3 DNA: TGTGCCAGCAGCCCCTTAGGGACAGGGGTGAACACTGAAGCTTTCTTT; CDR3 protein: CASSPLGTGVNTEAFF
V gene: TRBV6-4; J gene: TRBJ2-3; clone size: few; D gene: TRBD1; CDR3 DNA: TGTGCCAGCAGCCCCACAGGGGCTGGAGCAGATACGCAGTATTTT; CDR3 protein: CASSPTGAGADTQYF
V gene: TRBV19; J gene: TRBJ1-1; clone size: -; D gene: TRBD1; CDR3 DNA: TGTGCCAGTAGTGCGGGACAGTTGGCTGAAGCTTTCTTT; CDR3 protein: CASSAGQLAEAFF
V gene: TRBV4-1; J gene: TRBJ2-7; clone size: -; D gene: -; CDR3 DNA: TGCGCCAGCAGCCGCTTCACCGGGATCCCCTACGAGCAGTACTTC; CDR3 protein: CASSRFTGIPYEQYF
V gene: TRBV30; J gene: TRBJ2-1; clone size: few; D gene: TRBD2; CDR3 DNA: TGTGCCTGGGGGGGTCTAGCGGGCGCCTACAATGAGCAGTTCTTC; CDR3 protein: CAWGGLAGAYNEQFF
V gene: TRBV7-8; J gene: TRBJ2-5; clone size: -; D gene: -; CDR3 DNA: TGTGCCAGCAGCTTAGCGGGCTCAACGGGGGCCCAGTACTTC; CDR3 protein: CASSLAGSTGAQYF